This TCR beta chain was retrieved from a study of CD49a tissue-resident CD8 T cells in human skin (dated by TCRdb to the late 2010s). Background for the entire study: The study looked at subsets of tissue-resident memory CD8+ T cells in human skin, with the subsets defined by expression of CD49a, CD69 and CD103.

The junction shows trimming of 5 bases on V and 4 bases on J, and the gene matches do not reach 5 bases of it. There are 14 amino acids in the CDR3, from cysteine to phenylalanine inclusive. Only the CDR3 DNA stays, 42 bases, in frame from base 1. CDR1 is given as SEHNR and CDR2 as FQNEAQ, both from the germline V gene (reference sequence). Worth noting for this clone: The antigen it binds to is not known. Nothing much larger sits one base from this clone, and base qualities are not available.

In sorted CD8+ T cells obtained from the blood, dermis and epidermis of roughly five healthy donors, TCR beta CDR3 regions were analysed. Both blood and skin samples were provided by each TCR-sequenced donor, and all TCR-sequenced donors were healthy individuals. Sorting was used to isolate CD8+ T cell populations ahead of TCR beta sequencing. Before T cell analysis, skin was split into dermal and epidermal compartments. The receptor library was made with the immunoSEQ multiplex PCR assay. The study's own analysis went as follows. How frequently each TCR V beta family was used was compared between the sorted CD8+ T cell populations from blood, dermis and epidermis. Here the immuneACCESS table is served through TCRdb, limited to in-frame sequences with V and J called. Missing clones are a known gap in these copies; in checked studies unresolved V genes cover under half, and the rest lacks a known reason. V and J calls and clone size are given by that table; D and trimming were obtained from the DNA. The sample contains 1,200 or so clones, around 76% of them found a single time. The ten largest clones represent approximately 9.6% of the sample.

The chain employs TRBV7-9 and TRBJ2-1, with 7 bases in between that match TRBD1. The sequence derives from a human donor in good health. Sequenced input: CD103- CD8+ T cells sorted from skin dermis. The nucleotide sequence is TGTGCCAGCAGCCCGGACAGGTCTTACAATGAGCAGTTCTTC. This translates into CASSPDRSYNEQFF.